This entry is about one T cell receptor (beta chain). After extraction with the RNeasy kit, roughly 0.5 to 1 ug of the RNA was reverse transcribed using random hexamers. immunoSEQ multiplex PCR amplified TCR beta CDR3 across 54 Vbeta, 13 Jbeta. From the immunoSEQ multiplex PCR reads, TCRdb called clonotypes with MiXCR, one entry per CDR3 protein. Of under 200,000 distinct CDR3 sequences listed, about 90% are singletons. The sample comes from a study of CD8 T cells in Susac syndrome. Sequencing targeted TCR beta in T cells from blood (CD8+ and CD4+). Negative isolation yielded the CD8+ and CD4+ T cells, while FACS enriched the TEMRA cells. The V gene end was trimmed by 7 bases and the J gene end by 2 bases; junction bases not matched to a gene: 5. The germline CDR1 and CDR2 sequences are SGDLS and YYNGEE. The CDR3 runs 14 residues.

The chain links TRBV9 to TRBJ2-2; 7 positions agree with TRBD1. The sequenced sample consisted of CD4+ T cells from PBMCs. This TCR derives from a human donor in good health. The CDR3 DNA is TGTGCCAGCTCCCGGGACAGCAACACCGGGGAGCTGTTTTTT. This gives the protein CASSRDSNTGELFF. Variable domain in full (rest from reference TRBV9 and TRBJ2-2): DSGVTQTPKHLITATGQRVTLRCSPRSGDLSVYWYQQSLDQGLQFLIQYYNGEERAKGNILERFSAQQFPDLHSELNLSSLELGDSALYFCASSRDSNTGELFFGEGSRLTVL.